The rows below give T cell receptor beta chains drawn from one sample of a study of Graves' ophthalmopathy and Graves' hyperthyroidism. Via MiXCR, TCRdb re-called the multiplex PCR reads, giving one row per CDR3 protein. The sample records around 660,000 distinct CDR3 sequences, about 41% being singletons. The sequencing sample was made of peripheral blood. The origin of the receptors is an adult man with Graves' ophthalmopathy. The CDR3 runs from the conserved cysteine through the conserved F or W. Fields, in order: J gene, D gene, clone size, CDR3 length, V gene, CDR3 DNA, CDR3 protein. The D gene is left open where the match is weak. A row's size may be missing; if present it is once, few, many or a size class.

>TRBJ2-7|TRBD2|-|13|TRBV11-2
TGTGCCAGCCCCGCGCGGGGGACCTACGAGCAGTACTTC
CASPARGTYEQYF
>TRBJ2-7|TRBD2|-|15|TRBV6-1
TGTGCCAGCAGGGGACGACTAGCGGGAATATACGAGCAGTACTTC
CASRGRLAGIYEQYF
>TRBJ2-7|-|once|14|TRBV29-1
TGCAGCGTTGGAGGGGCTTGGGGTACCTACGAGCAGTACTTC
CSVGGAWGTYEQYF
>TRBJ2-7|-|few|11|TRBV30
TGTGCCTGGAGCGTTTACAGCGAGCAGTACTTC
CAWSVYSEQYF
>TRBJ2-5|TRBD1|-|12|TRBV24-1
TGTGCCACTGGGACAGCCAAAGAGACCCAGTACTTC
CATGTAKETQYF
>TRBJ2-3|-|-|17|TRBV7-9
TGTGCCAGCAGCTTTACCGGGACTGCGAGACGCACAGATACGCAGTATTTT
CASSFTGTARRTDTQYF
>TRBJ1-1|-|many|14|TRBV11-2
TGTGCCACCAGAAATAAGTACCCAAACACTGAAGCTTTCTTT
CATRNKYPNTEAFF
>TRBJ2-6|-|-|21|TRBV10-3
TGTGCCATCTCCGGGACCATGAACACCGGGGAGCTGTTCTCTGGGGCCAACGTCCTGACTTTC
CAISGTMNTGELFSGANVLTF
>TRBJ2-6|-|once|17|TRBV25-1
TGTGCCAGCAGCCGTACAGGGAACAGACCTGGGGCCAACGTCCTGACTTTC
CASSRTGNRPGANVLTF
>TRBJ1-6|TRBD1|few|17|TRBV6-6
TGTGCCAGCAGTTACCGGCGCAGGGGGATTTATAATTCACCCCTCCACTTT
CASSYRRRGIYNSPLHF